This T cell receptor (beta chain) stems from a study of spatial heterogeneity in lung cancer. Points from the study as a whole: Mutation counts in tumors were tracked by counts of expanded intratumoral alpha and beta TCRs.

In this sample, this clonotype turned up many times. The antigen remains unidentified. This beta chain is off target for a library built for alpha chains, so its abundance means little. CDR3 length: 13 amino acids. V gave up 10 bases and J gave up 0 bases, with 10 bases separating them. Looked up from germline, CDR1 is MDHEN and CDR2 is SYDVKM. Time point in this sample: sample taken at primary tumor resection. Sequencing was performed on whole RNA extracted from tumor and nontumor lung tissue, or from frozen PBMC, and the material was left unsorted. MiXCR, applied by TCRdb to the 5' RACE reads, yields one record per CDR3 protein. The sample has several thousand distinct CDR3 sequences; around 12% are singletons.

This receptor was obtained from a male donor with early-stage non-small cell lung cancer. Sample: lung tumor tissue, taken at surgery. The genes are TRBV28 and TRBJ2-1; tentatively, D is TRBD2 (5 bases). The CDR3 spells CAISGSSYNEQFF. The DNA of the CDR3 is TGTGCCATCTCGGGGAGCTCCTACAATGAGCAGTTCTTC.